This T cell receptor (beta chain) was found in a study of cytomegalovirus exposure and HLA in healthy donors. This CDR3 is built from 12 residues. V lost 5 bases and J lost 0, with 5 bases in between. In germline, CDR1 is GTSNPN, CDR2 SVGIG (reference sequence). The primer mix had 60 Vbeta and 13 Jbeta primers. Method: immunoSEQ multiplex PCR; TCRdb's copy keeps in-frame clones and lacks some. Of 150,000 to 200,000 clones listed, 79% are singletons. The specimen sequenced was PBMCs. The receptor was isolated from a woman aged 40 to 55 in good health and CMV-seronegative. The chain employs TRBV30 and TRBJ1-3; D is undetermined. The CDR3, as DNA: TGTGCCTGGCAGGTCTCTGGAAACACCATATATTTT. Translated, it gives CAWQVSGNTIYF.